This TCR beta chain was recorded in a study of cytomegalovirus exposure and HLA in healthy donors. General study points: A later analysis found that most CMV-associated TCR beta chains appeared HLA-restricted. Other equally common chains were less clonally expanded than HLA-associated TCR beta chains, a later analysis showed.

The study ran its PCR with 60 Vbeta and 13 Jbeta primers. Produced via immunoSEQ multiplex PCR; TCRdb's table is partial and in-frame only. This repertoire shows 130,000 or so clones, about 70% found once; its top ten account for roughly 2.1%. Trimming pared 3 bases from V and 1 base from J, leaving 4 bases between. The CDR3 sequence is 13 residues long. Germline-derived CDR1 and CDR2 are SGDLS and YYNGEE. With regard to this clone: The antigen is not known.

This chain uses TRBV9 with TRBJ2-2; no reliable D call. This receptor was obtained from a woman aged 40 to 50 in good health and CMV-seropositive. Sequences were obtained from PBMCs. The CDR3 nucleotides read TGTGCCAGCAGCGGAGAGAACACCGGGGAGCTGTTTTTT. Its translation: CASSGENTGELFF.